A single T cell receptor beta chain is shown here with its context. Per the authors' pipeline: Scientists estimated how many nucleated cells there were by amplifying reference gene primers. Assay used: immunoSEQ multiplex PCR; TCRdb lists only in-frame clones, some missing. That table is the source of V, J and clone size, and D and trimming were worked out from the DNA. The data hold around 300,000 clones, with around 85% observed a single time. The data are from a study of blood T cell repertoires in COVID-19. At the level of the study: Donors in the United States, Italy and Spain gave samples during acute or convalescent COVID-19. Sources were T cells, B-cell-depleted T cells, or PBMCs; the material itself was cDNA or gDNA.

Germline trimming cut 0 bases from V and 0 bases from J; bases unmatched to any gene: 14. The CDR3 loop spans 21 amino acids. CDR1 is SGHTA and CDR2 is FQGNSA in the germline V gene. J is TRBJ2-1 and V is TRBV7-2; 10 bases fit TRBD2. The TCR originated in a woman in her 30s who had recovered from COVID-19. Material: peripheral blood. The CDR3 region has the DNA TGTGCCAGCAGCTTAGCCCGGAGGGGGAGCGGGAGGGGAAGCTCCTACAATGAGCAGTTCTTC. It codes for CASSLARRGSGRGSSYNEQFF.